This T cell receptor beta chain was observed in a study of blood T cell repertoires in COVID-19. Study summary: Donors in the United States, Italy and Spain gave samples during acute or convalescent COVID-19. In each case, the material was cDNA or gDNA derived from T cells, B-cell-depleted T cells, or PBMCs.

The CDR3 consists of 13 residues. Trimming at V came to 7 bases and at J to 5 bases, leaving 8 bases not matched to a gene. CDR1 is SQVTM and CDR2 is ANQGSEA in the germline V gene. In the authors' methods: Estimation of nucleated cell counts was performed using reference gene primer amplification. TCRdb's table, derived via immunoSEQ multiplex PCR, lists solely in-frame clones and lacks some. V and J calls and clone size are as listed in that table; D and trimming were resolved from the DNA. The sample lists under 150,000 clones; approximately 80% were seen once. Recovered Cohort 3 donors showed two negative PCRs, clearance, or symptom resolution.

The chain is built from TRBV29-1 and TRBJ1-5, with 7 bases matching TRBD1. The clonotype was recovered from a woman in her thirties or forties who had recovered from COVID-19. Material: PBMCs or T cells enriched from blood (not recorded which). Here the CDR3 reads CSARTGQDQPQHF. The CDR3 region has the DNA TGCAGCGCTAGGACAGGTCAGGATCAGCCCCAGCATTTT.